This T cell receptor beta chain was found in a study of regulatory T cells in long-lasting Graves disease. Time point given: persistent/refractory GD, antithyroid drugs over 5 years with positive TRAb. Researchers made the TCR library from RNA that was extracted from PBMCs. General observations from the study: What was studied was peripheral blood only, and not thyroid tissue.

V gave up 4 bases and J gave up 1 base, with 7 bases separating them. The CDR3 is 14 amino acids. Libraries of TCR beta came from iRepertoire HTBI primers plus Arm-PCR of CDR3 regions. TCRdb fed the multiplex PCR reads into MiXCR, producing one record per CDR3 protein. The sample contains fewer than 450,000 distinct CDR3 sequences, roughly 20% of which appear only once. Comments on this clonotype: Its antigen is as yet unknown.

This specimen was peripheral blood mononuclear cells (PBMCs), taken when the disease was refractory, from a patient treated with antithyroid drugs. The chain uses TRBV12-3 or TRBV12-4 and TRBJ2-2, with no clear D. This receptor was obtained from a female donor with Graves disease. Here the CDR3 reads CASSYTENTGELFF. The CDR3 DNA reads TGTGCCAGCAGTTATACGGAGAACACCGGGGAGCTGTTTTTT.